This is a list of T cell receptor beta chains from one sample in a study of radiotherapy plus CTLA-4 blockade in lung cancer. Profiling relied on immunoSEQ multiplex PCR, and the TCRdb table lists in-frame clones only, not all of them. The sample records 40,000 to 45,000 clones, roughly 80% being singletons. The starting material was peripheral blood, obtained from a patient treated with radiotherapy plus ipilimumab. The receptors shown here come from a human donor with non-small cell lung cancer whose response to radiotherapy plus ipilimumab could not be evaluated. Both conserved end residues are part of each CDR3. Each record gives: D gene, clone size, J gene, V gene, CDR3 protein, CDR3 DNA. A D gene is named only where the DNA matches it firmly. For some rows the clone size is stated as once, few or many, or as a class when expanded; others skip it.

>-|medium-sized|TRBJ1-3|TRBV9
CASSVGVSAGDHLGNTIYF
TGTGCCAGCAGCGTAGGAGTGTCGGCAGGGGATCATCTTGGAAACACCATATATTTT
>TRBD2|-|TRBJ2-7|TRBV25-1
CASSASGTSGYEQYF
TGTGCCAGCAGTGCTTCCGGGACTAGCGGCTACGAGCAGTACTTC
>-|-|TRBJ1-6|TRBV30
CAWSGGANSPLHF
TGTGCCTGGAGCGGAGGGGCTAATTCACCCCTCCACTTT
>TRBD1|medium-sized|TRBJ1-3|TRBV5-4
CASSRPGTGLHGNTIYF
TGTGCCAGCAGCCGTCCCGGGACAGGTTTGCATGGAAACACCATATATTTT
>-|-|TRBJ2-2|TRBV7-3
CASSLLVGLPAGELFF
TGTGCCAGCAGCTTATTAGTGGGACTCCCGGCCGGGGAGCTGTTTTTT
>TRBD1|-|TRBJ2-7|TRBV28
CASRSYRGEGEQYF
TGTGCCAGCAGATCCTACAGGGGAGAGGGCGAGCAGTACTTC
>-|-|TRBJ2-2|TRBV21-1
CASSLGGRLSTGELFF
TGTGCCAGCAGCTTAGGAGGGCGCCTGAGCACCGGGGAGCTGTTTTTT
>TRBD1|-|TRBJ1-4|TRBV27
CASSETGAATNEKLFF
TGTGCCAGCAGTGAGACAGGGGCAGCAACTAATGAAAAACTGTTTTTT
>TRBD1|-|TRBJ1-4|TRBV30
CAWSWSGGEKLFF
TGTGCCTGGAGTTGGTCAGGGGGCGAAAAACTGTTTTTT
>TRBD2|-|TRBJ2-7|TRBV7-3
CASSVHDGGAEEQYF
TGTGCCAGCAGCGTCCACGACGGGGGGGCGGAGGAGCAGTACTTC
>-|-|TRBJ2-5|TRBV14
CASSPDRTYQETQYF
TGTGCCAGCAGCCCAGACCGGACATACCAAGAGACCCAGTACTTC
>TRBD1|-|TRBJ2-5|TRBV5-1
CASSLVRTGGSSAETQYF
TGCGCCAGCAGCTTGGTTAGGACAGGGGGCAGCTCGGCAGAGACCCAGTACTTC
>TRBD1|once|TRBJ1-5|TRBV28
CASRQGAGGQPQHF
TGTGCCAGCAGACAGGGGGCGGGGGGTCAGCCCCAGCATTTT
>-|-|TRBJ2-2|TRBV7-3
CASSSGLFPGELFF
TGTGCCAGCAGCTCGGGACTCTTCCCCGGGGAGCTGTTTTTT
>TRBD1|few|TRBJ2-3|TRBV11-3
CASSPGTGRTDTQYF
TGTGCCAGCAGCCCTGGGACAGGGAGGACAGATACGCAGTATTTT
>-|-|TRBJ1-1|TRBV5-1
CASSLGAGSIGTEAFF
TGCGCCAGCAGCTTGGGGGCAGGCTCGATTGGCACTGAAGCTTTCTTT
>-|-|TRBJ2-7|TRBV7-9
CASSFSQGYEQYF
TGTGCCAGCAGCTTCTCACAGGGCTACGAGCAGTACTTC
>-|-|TRBJ1-2|TRBV5-6
CASSLVGRGAYGYTF
TGTGCCAGCAGCTTGGTGGGCAGGGGAGCCTATGGCTACACCTTC
>-|once|TRBJ2-3|TRBV6-4
CASSDPPGDTQYF
TGTGCCAGCAGTGACCCGCCGGGAGATACGCAGTATTTT
>TRBD2|-|TRBJ2-7|TRBV27
CASTLSGTSEQYF
TGTGCCAGCACATTAAGCGGGACTAGCGAGCAGTACTTC
>-|-|TRBJ1-2|TRBV27
CASSLGGGNYGYTF
TGTGCCAGCAGTTTAGGCGGCGGAAACTATGGCTACACCTTC
>TRBD1|-|TRBJ1-1|TRBV2
CASRSNRGPNTEAFF
TGTGCCAGCAGATCCAACAGGGGGCCTAACACTGAAGCTTTCTTT
>TRBD2|-|TRBJ2-1|TRBV7-2
CASSISGNSYNEQFF
TGTGCCAGCAGCATCAGCGGGAACTCCTACAATGAGCAGTTCTTC
>-|-|TRBJ2-5|TRBV6-4
CASSEPTGTETQYF
TGTGCCAGCAGTGAACCAACAGGGACAGAGACCCAGTACTTC
>TRBD1|-|TRBJ1-1|TRBV6-1
CASTWTGAPGTEAFF
TGTGCCAGCACATGGACAGGGGCGCCGGGCACTGAAGCTTTCTTT
>TRBD2|-|TRBJ2-5|TRBV7-2
CASSFSGNQETQYF
TGTGCCAGCAGCTTCAGCGGGAACCAAGAGACCCAGTACTTC
>-|-|TRBJ2-7|TRBV6-6
CASSYQEVDYEQYF
TGTGCCAGCAGTTACCAGGAGGTAGACTACGAGCAGTACTTC
>TRBD1|-|TRBJ2-7|TRBV5-1
CASSSRDRSPYEQYF
TGCGCCAGCAGCTCCCGGGACAGGAGTCCCTACGAGCAGTACTTC
>-|medium-sized|TRBJ1-5|TRBV28
CASRRTVYSNQPQHF
TGTGCCAGCAGACGGACAGTGTATAGCAATCAGCCCCAGCATTTT
>-|-|TRBJ1-2|TRBV5-4
CASSLQGIRHGYTF
TGTGCCAGCAGCCTTCAGGGGATTCGGCATGGCTACACCTTC
>-|medium-sized|TRBJ1-6|TRBV28
CASGPTDSYSPLHF
TGTGCCAGCGGTCCAACGGACTCCTATTCACCCCTCCACTTT
>-|few|TRBJ2-1|TRBV15
CATSRGVELGGVEFF
TGTGCCACCAGCAGAGGAGTTGAACTAGGTGGGGTGGAGTTCTTC
>-|few|TRBJ2-1|TRBV28
CASSPGVPHEQFF
TGTGCCAGCAGCCCGGGGGTCCCCCATGAGCAGTTCTTC
>-|-|TRBJ1-4|TRBV7-9
CASSLGATNEKLFF
TGTGCCAGCAGCTTAGGAGCAACTAATGAAAAACTGTTTTTT
>TRBD1|-|TRBJ2-7|TRBV5-1
CASKGSTGGDEQYF
TGCGCCAGCAAGGGGTCGACAGGGGGGGACGAGCAGTACTTC